Sequencing of this T cell receptor beta chain was carried out in a study of PD-1 blockade in classical Hodgkin lymphoma. For the study at large: A 3 mg/kg intravenous dose of nivolumab was received by patients every 2 weeks.

Unmatched junction bases numbered 7, after V lost 5 bases and J lost 5 bases. Germline loops: CDR1 MDHEN, CDR2 SYDVKM. This CDR3 comprises 14 residues. Sample time point: cycle 4 day 1 (C4D1), after about 6 weeks of nivolumab. Following autologous stem cell transplantation, relapse occurred in every patient, and exposure to brentuximab vedotin varied. Complete response, partial response or progressive disease made up the best responses. The data were produced by immunoSEQ multiplex PCR, yet TCRdb's version contains in-frame clones alone and is incomplete. The repertoire has about 7,600 clones, around 78% of them found once; the top ten carry approximately 42%. A remark on this clone: What it binds is unknown.

Study-level results: Partial responders and progressors had significantly lower baseline TCR diversity.

This rearrangement joins TRBV28 to TRBJ2-5, with 8 bases fitting TRBD2. This specimen was peripheral blood mononuclear cells (PBMCs), taken before the fourth cycle of nivolumab. This clonotype was obtained from a human donor with classical Hodgkin lymphoma. CDR3 region: CASSSGGRSETQYF. The DNA of the CDR3 is TGTGCCAGCAGTAGCGGGGGCCGGTCGGAGACCCAGTACTTC.